This T cell receptor beta chain came from a study of vaccination effects on CD4 cells after COVID-19. Study-wide results and caveats: Infection- and vaccine-induced clones contracted markedly late after vaccination.

Profiled with immunoSEQ multiplex PCR; TCRdb holds only in-frame clones, not every one. Among tens of thousands of clones listed, about 70% were seen once. CD4+ T cells specific for antigen were expanded with viral peptide pools by the ViraFEST assay before sequencing. Culture proceeded for 10 days, and CD4+ T cells were then isolated. Among the vaccine recipients, none had a prior SARS-CoV-2 infection, and nucleocapsid antibodies were negative. Half-medium replacement with IL-2 medium occurred on days 3 and 7. For this clone: Its antigen is as yet unknown.

The CDR3 loop spans 13 amino acids. Germline V lookup: CDR1 SGHRS, CDR2 YFSETQ. The V end was cut by 2 bases, the J end by 5 bases, with 8 bases between. The chain couples TRBV5-1 to TRBJ2-1, with D perhaps TRBD2 (5 bases). The TCR comes from a human donor who received a COVID-19 vaccine. Sequenced material: CD4+ T cells from PBMCs cultured with HCoV-NL63 spike peptides, taken before COVID-19 vaccination. CDR3 in amino acids: CASSLGLNNEQFF. CDR3 DNA: TGCGCCAGCAGCTTAGGACTGAACAATGAGCAGTTCTTC.